Each of the 6 T cell receptor beta chains below was sequenced from the same sample in a study of T cell responses to AZD1222 COVID-19 vaccine. The assay was immunoSEQ multiplex PCR, and TCRdb's table has in-frame clones only and misses some. The sample consists of just over 95,000 clones, 85% to 90% of them appearing once. The sample consisted of peripheral blood, taken on day 0 of AZD1222 vaccination. These receptors originate from an adult in good health.

The chain is built from TRBV16 and TRBJ1-2; TRBD1 matches at 7 bases. In germline, CDR1 is KGHSY, CDR2 FQNENV. There are 14 residues in the CDR3. V lost 4 bases, J lost 2 bases, and 4 bases stayed unmatched. The CDR3 protein is CASSRQGGNYGYTF. CDR3 in DNA: TGTGCCAGCAGCCGGCAGGGGGGAAACTATGGCTACACCTTC.

The chain employs TRBV5-1 and TRBJ2-7, with TRBD2 matching over 9 bases. The germline V gene has CDR1 SGHRS and CDR2 YFSETQ. The CDR3 consists of 15 residues. J gave up 0 bases and V 3 bases, and 4 bases lay outside the gene matches. The CDR3, as DNA: TGCGCCAGCAGCTCGAGCGGGGGGAGCTCCTACGAGCAGTACTTC. Its protein product is CASSSSGGSSYEQYF.

J is TRBJ1-1 and V is TRBV29-1; TRBD1 aligns across 7 bases. After removal of 3 bases from V and 5 bases from J, the junction contained 6 bases not matched to a gene. The length of the CDR3 is 13 residues. The germline CDR1 and CDR2 sequences are SQVTM and ANQGSEA. The CDR3 is CSVERGRWTEAFF. In DNA form, the CDR3 reads TGCAGCGTTGAGAGGGGGCGATGGACTGAAGCTTTCTTT. The full variable domain, completed using reference TRBV29-1 and TRBJ1-1, is SAVISQKPSRDICQRGTSLTIQCQVDSQVTMMFWYRQQPGQSLTLIATANQGSEATYESGFVIDKFPISRPNLTFSTLTVSNMSPEDSSIYLCSVERGRWTEAFFGQGTRLTVV.

The rearrangement joins TRBV19 to TRBJ1-6; D is unresolved. V lost 2 bases and J 0 bases, leaving 5 bases between the germline ends. This CDR3 spans 15 amino acids. Germline CDR1 reads LNHDA; CDR2 reads SQIVND (reference sequence). The CDR3 here is CASSIIGSYNSPLHF. The DNA for the CDR3 is TGTGCCAGTAGTATAATTGGCTCCTATAATTCACCCCTCCACTTT.

In DNA, the CDR3 is TGTGCCAGCAGTTACTCAACCGGTTTCGAAGCTTTCTTT. This encodes CASSYSTGFEAFF. The chain employs TRBV6-5 and TRBJ1-1; D is unclear. The CDR3 length is 13 residues. CDR1 and CDR2 (germline): MNHEY, SVGAGI. Trimming left V 0 bases short and J 8 bases short, with 10 bases between.

This chain joins TRBV30 and TRBJ1-3; tentative D call: TRBD1 (5 bases). V was shortened by 2 bases and J by 4 bases, with 12 bases between the two germline ends. This CDR3 contains 14 residues. CDR1 is GTSNPN and CDR2 is SVGIG in the germline V gene (reference sequence). Here the CDR3 reads CAWSSYRGGNTIYF. The CDR3, as DNA: TGTGCCTGGAGTTCATACCGGGGGGGAAACACCATATATTTT.